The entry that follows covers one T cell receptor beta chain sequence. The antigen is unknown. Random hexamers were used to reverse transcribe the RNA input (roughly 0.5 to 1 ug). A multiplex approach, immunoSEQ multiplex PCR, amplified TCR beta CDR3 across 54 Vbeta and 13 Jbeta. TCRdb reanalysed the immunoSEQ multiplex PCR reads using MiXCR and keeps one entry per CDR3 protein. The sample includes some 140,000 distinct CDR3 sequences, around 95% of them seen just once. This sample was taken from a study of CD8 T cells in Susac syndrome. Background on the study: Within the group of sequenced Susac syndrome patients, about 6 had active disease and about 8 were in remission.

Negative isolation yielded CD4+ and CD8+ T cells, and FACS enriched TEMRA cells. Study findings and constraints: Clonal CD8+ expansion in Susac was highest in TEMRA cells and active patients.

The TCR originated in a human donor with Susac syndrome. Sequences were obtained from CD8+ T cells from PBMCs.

The CDR3 is CASSPGDSSNTEAFF. The CDR3 DNA reads TGCGCCAGCAGCCCGGGGGACAGCTCGAACACTGAAGCTTTCTTT. The J gene is TRBJ1-1, the V gene TRBV5-1; 7 nucleotides agree with TRBD1. Trimming cost V 4 bases and J 1 base; bases outside gene matches: 7. Germline CDR1 SGHRS, CDR2 YFSETQ. CDR3 length equals 15 residues.